This T cell receptor beta chain was recovered during a study of cytomegalovirus exposure and HLA in healthy donors. Background on the study: Genotyping of roughly 400 donors showed that around 81% belonged to the Caucasian-associated ancestry cluster.

Per the germline V gene, CDR1 is KGHSH and CDR2 is LQKENI. V lost 2 bases and J lost 0; bases outside the gene matches: 9. This CDR3 is built from 18 residues. About this clone itself: Its antigen is not known.

Findings and limits, study-wide: Three CMV-associated chains were confirmed in vitro to be specific for CMV antigens. Follow-up analysis later connected one missense variant in DCLRE1C with trimming of TCR beta V- and J-genes.

The study ran its PCR with 60 Vbeta and 13 Jbeta primers. TCRdb's copy holds only in-frame clones and misses some; the assay was immunoSEQ multiplex PCR. This table holds about 80,000 clones, around 75% found once. The sequence was collected from a woman aged 40-49 years in good health and CMV-seronegative. The V gene is TRBV18, the J gene TRBJ2-3; 9 bases fit TRBD2. The sequenced sample consisted of PBMCs. CDR3: CASSPNQPTSGSTDTQYF. The CDR3 DNA sequence: TGTGCCAGCTCACCAAACCAGCCAACTAGCGGGAGCACAGATACGCAGTATTTT.